The next 24 T cell receptor beta chains were all read from a single sample in a study of PD-1 blockade in classical Hodgkin lymphoma. Assay: immunoSEQ multiplex PCR; the TCRdb copy retains only in-frame clones and omits some. The sample records around 3,000 clones, about four fifths being singletons. The time point denotes: newly diagnosed, previously untreated cHL patient sample. From thawed PBMCs, CD4+ T cells were purified using magnetic negative selection. The sequenced material came from CD4+ T cells from blood. The receptors come from a human donor with classical Hodgkin lymphoma.

The V and J genes are TRBV29-1 and TRBJ1-2, with D unclear. Per germline, CDR1 SQVTM and CDR2 ANQGSEA. V was cut by 6 bases and J by 6 bases, with 11 bases left in between. CDR3 length: 11 amino acids. The CDR3 nucleotides read TGCAGCGTCCGCTCAATGGATGGCTACACCTTC. It yields the protein CSVRSMDGYTF.

V and J are TRBV6-1 and TRBJ2-7; possibly TRBD1 or TRBD2 for D (5 bases each). Trimming took off 6 bases at V and 0 bases at J, with 9 bases between the two ends. CDR3 length: 13 residues. Germline V CDR1 and CDR2: MNHNS, SASEGT. For the CDR3, the DNA is TGTGCCAGCAGAGGGGACCTCTCCTACGAGCAGTACTTC. This codes for CASRGDLSYEQYF.

The chain carries TRBV2 and TRBJ2-3; a weak D match, TRBD1 (6 bases). Trimming stripped 5 bases from V and 5 bases from J, with 11 bases between. Per germline, CDR1 SNHLY and CDR2 FYNNEI. This CDR3 is built from 13 residues. In DNA form, the CDR3 reads TGTGCCAGCAGTCGGAACAGGGAAGATACGCAGTATTTT. Protein: CASSRNREDTQYF.

CDR3 in amino acids: CASSLGGQETQYF. DNA of the CDR3: TGTGCCAGCAGCTTGGGAGGACAAGAGACCCAGTACTTC. V is TRBV5-6 and J is TRBJ2-5; D is ambiguous. V was cut by 0 bases and J by 2 bases, with 5 bases left in between. Per the germline V gene, CDR1 is SGHDT and CDR2 is YYEEEE. The CDR3 spans 13 residues.

This chain links TRBV28 with TRBJ2-1; 9 bases match TRBD2. CDR1 and CDR2 from the germline V gene are MDHEN and SYDVKM. J lost 4 bases, V lost 6 bases, and 7 bases had no gene match. The CDR3 totals 15 residues. The CDR3 bases are TGTGCCAGCAGCTCCGGGACTAGCTCTTACAATGAGCAGTTCTTC. It yields the protein CASSSGTSSYNEQFF.

The chain has TRBV18 and TRBJ2-7, with TRBD2 as a possible D gene (6 bases). V gave up 0 bases and J gave up 5 bases, with 11 bases separating them. The CDR3 has 14 residues. Germline CDR1 reads KGHSH; CDR2 reads LQKENI. This CDR3 is CASSPPTSNNEQYF. In nucleotides, the CDR3 is TGTGCCAGCTCACCACCCACTAGCAATAACGAGCAGTACTTC.

V gene TRBV2 combines with J gene TRBJ2-3, with 9 bases aligning to TRBD2. CDR1 and CDR2 (germline): SNHLY, FYNNEI. Trimming cost V 6 bases and J 1 base; bases outside gene matches: 5. This CDR3 is 15 amino acids long. DNA of the CDR3: TGTGCCAGCAGCCGACTAGCGGATCGCACAGATACGCAGTATTTT. It codes for CASSRLADRTDTQYF.

V is TRBV30 and J is TRBJ1-2; TRBD1 might be the D (5 bases). The CDR3 sequence is 13 residues long. Between the trimmed V and J ends, which lost 4 bases and 0 bases, there was a span of 9 bases. Germline CDR1 is GTSNPN and CDR2 is SVGIG (reference sequence). CDR3 sequence reads: CAWTTGPNYGYTF. CDR3 nucleotide sequence: TGTGCCTGGACAACAGGCCCTAACTATGGCTACACCTTC. The entire variable domain, with the rest obtained from reference TRBV30 and TRBJ1-2, is as follows: SQTIHQWPATLVQPVGSPLSLECTVEGTSNPNLYWYRQAAGRGLQLLFYSVGIGQISSEVPQNLSASRPQDRQFILSSKKLLLSDSGFYLCAWTTGPNYGYTFGSGTRLTVV.

The chain links TRBV2 to TRBJ2-3, with a possible D match to TRBD1 (6 bases). Germline V gene data show CDR1 as SNHLY and CDR2 as FYNNEI. The CDR3 is 14 amino acids. V was cut by 3 bases and J by 6 bases, with 13 bases left in between. CDR3 region: CASSDSSRGDTQYF. The DNA of the CDR3 is TGTGCCAGCAGTGATAGCTCGAGGGGGGATACGCAGTATTTT. The whole variable domain, filled in from reference TRBV2 and TRBJ2-3, reads EPEVTQTPSHQVTQMGQEVILRCVPISNHLYFYWYRQILGQKVEFLVSFYNNEISEKSEIFDDQFSVERPDGSNFTLKIRSTKLEDSAMYFCASSDSSRGDTQYFGPGTRLTVL.

As concerns this clone: This specimen includes other DNA sequences encoding the same CDR3. This chain uses TRBV7-2 with TRBJ1-2; no firm D call. With 5 bases removed from V and 4 bases from J, the gap between germline ends came to 11 bases. This CDR3 region has 13 residues. Germline loops: CDR1 SGHTA, CDR2 FQGNSA. The CDR3 DNA follows: TGTGCCAGCAGCCTCTCTAGGGCCTATGGCTACACCTTC. Its protein is CASSLSRAYGYTF. The complete variable domain, with remaining parts taken from reference TRBV7-2 and TRBJ1-2, reads GAGVSQSPSNKVTEKGKDVELRCDPISGHTALYWYRQSLGQGLEFLIYFQGNSAPDKSGLPSDRFSAERTGGSVSTLTIQRTQQEDSAVYLCASSLSRAYGYTFGSGTRLTVV.

The V gene is TRBV11-2, the J gene TRBJ1-5; D is ambiguous. Germline V gene sequence: CDR1 SGHAT, CDR2 FQNNGV. Trimming removed 4 bases from V and 5 bases from J, with 9 bases in between. The CDR3 loop spans 13 amino acids. CDR3 in amino acids: CASSSGPYQPQHF. CDR3 sequence (DNA): TGTGCCAGCAGCTCCGGACCTTATCAGCCCCAGCATTTT.

The chain employs TRBV11-2 and TRBJ2-5; tentative D call: TRBD2 (6 bases). CDR1 SGHAT and CDR2 FQNNGV come from the germline V gene. This CDR3 comprises 14 residues. V was pared by 5 bases and J by 2 bases, with 12 bases between. Here the CDR3 DNA reads TGTGCCAGCAGCACTGGGACTTCTCAAGAGACCCAGTACTTC. Its protein is CASSTGTSQETQYF.

The chain has TRBV28 and TRBJ2-4; D is unresolved. The CDR3 totals 12 residues. Germline assignment: CDR1 MDHEN and CDR2 SYDVKM. V shed 3 bases and J shed 9 bases, with 9 bases lying between them. The CDR3 reads CASSLGLGIQYF. The CDR3 DNA sequence: TGTGCCAGCAGTTTGGGGTTGGGCATTCAGTACTTC.

This clone has a single count. J is TRBJ2-5 and V is TRBV2; 7 bases are shared with TRBD1. Germline CDR1 SNHLY, CDR2 FYNNEI. This CDR3 is 14 amino acids long. V lost 5 bases to trimming and J lost 1 base; unmatched junction nucleotides: 4. CDR3 sequence (DNA): TGTGCCAGCAGTTCCACAGGGGTCCAAGAGACCCAGTACTTC. Protein product: CASSSTGVQETQYF.

CDR3 sequence reads: CASSKDSSSYEQYF. The CDR3, as DNA: TGTGCCAGCTCAAAGGACAGCAGCTCCTACGAGCAGTACTTC. This rearrangement joins TRBV18 to TRBJ2-7, with TRBD1 as a possible D gene (6 bases). Germline CDR1 reads KGHSH; CDR2 reads LQKENI. The CDR3 is 14 amino acids. Trimming took off 5 bases at V and 0 bases at J, with 11 bases between the two ends. Full variable domain (outside the CDR3, taken from reference TRBV18 and TRBJ2-7): NAGVMQNPRHLVRRRGQEARLRCSPMKGHSHVYWYRQLPEEGLKFMVYLQKENIIDESGMPKERFSAEFPKEGPSILRIQQVVRGDSAAYFCASSKDSSSYEQYFGPGTRLTVT.

The chain joins TRBV12-5 to TRBJ2-5, with D tentatively TRBD2 (5 bases). This CDR3 region has 14 residues. Per the germline V gene, CDR1 is LGHNT and CDR2 is FRNRAP. V lost 2 bases to trimming and J lost 5 bases, with 12 bases between them. CDR3 in amino acids: CASGLTGMHETQYF. For the CDR3, the DNA is TGTGCTAGTGGTTTGACGGGGATGCACGAGACCCAGTACTTC.

The chain combines TRBV6-1 with TRBJ2-7; TRBD2 aligns across 10 bases. Trimming took 1 base from V and 5 from J; bases not matched to a gene: 2. Germline loops: CDR1 MNHNS, CDR2 SASEGT. This CDR3 is 14 amino acids long. The CDR3 coding sequence is TGTGCCAGCAGTGAAGAAGCGGGAGGGGACGAGCAGTACTTC. Translating gives CASSEEAGGDEQYF.

The chain recombines TRBV30 with TRBJ1-2; no reliable D call. In germline, CDR1 is GTSNPN, CDR2 SVGIG (reference sequence). V was trimmed by 0 bases and J by 4 bases, leaving 9 bases between them. The CDR3 extends over 13 amino acids. The CDR3 DNA is TGTGCCTGGAGTGTTCAGTCCCTCTATGGCTACACCTTC. It encodes CAWSVQSLYGYTF.

The J gene is TRBJ1-4, the V gene TRBV28, with D unclear. The CDR3 runs 14 residues. Trimming cost V 8 bases and J 8 bases, with 18 bases left between them. Germline lookup yields CDR1 MDHEN and CDR2 SYDVKM. The CDR3 sequence: CASGSTGVSEKLFF. CDR3 bases: TGTGCCAGCGGCTCGACTGGGGTTAGCGAAAAACTGTTTTTT.

V gene TRBV21-1 combines with J gene TRBJ1-4. TRBV21-1 is shown as a pseudogene. The CDR3 is 13 amino acids. CDR3 nucleotide sequence: TGTGCCAGCAGAAGCGGTGCTCAGGGAAAAACTGTTTTT. Translation: CASRSGAQGKTVF.

The chain carries TRBV19 and TRBJ2-7; 7 nucleotides agree with TRBD2. The trim removed 3 bases at V and 3 bases at J, leaving 2 bases unmatched. CDR1 LNHDA and CDR2 SQIVND come from the germline V gene (reference sequence). There are 13 residues in the CDR3. DNA of the CDR3: TGTGCCAGTAGTATCGGGAGGTTCTACGAGCAGTACTTC. It encodes CASSIGRFYEQYF. Looking up the rest from reference TRBV19 and TRBJ2-7 gives the full variable domain: DGGITQSPKYLFRKEGQNVTLSCEQNLNHDAMYWYRQDPGQGLRLIYYSQIVNDFQKGDIAEGYSVSREKKESFPLTVTSAQKNPTAFYLCASSIGRFYEQYFGPGTRLTVT.

This clone was seen only a few times. The rearrangement uses TRBV2 and TRBJ1-5; a weak D match, TRBD1 (5 bases). From germline, CDR1 is SNHLY and CDR2 FYNNEI. The CDR3 extends over 11 amino acids. V lost 2 bases, J lost 11 bases, and 7 bases lay in between. The CDR3 sequence is CASSERGAQHF. The CDR3 bases are TGTGCCAGCAGTGAAAGGGGAGCCCAGCATTTT. Full variable domain (rest looked up from reference TRBV2 and TRBJ1-5): EPEVTQTPSHQVTQMGQEVILRCVPISNHLYFYWYRQILGQKVEFLVSFYNNEISEKSEIFDDQFSVERPDGSNFTLKIRSTKLEDSAMYFCASSERGAQHFGDGTRLSIL.

This clone has a handful of counts. The CDR3 region is CASSSSSDPNEKLFF. CDR3 sequence (DNA): TGTGCCAGCAGCTCCTCCTCGGACCCTAATGAAAAACTGTTTTTT. This chain joins TRBV5-6 and TRBJ1-4; D unresolved. The CDR3 loop spans 15 amino acids. The germline CDR1 and CDR2 sequences are SGHDT and YYEEEE. Trimming shortened V by 3 bases and J by 3 bases, and 12 bases separated the two germline ends.

The rearrangement uses TRBV5-4 and TRBJ2-1; D may be TRBD1 (7 bases). The germline V gene encodes CDR1 SGHNT and CDR2 YYREEE (reference sequence). V lost 2 bases and J lost 6, with 15 bases in between. This CDR3 has 15 residues. CDR3 sequence reads: CASSFGGTDLNEQFF. As DNA, the CDR3 is TGTGCCAGCAGCTTTGGGGGGACAGACCTCAATGAGCAGTTCTTC.